A selection of T cell receptor beta chains follows, all from one sample in a study of T cell repertoires in ileal Crohn's disease. Assay used: immunoSEQ multiplex PCR; TCRdb lists only in-frame clones, some missing. The data show some 4,000 clones, less than 80% seen once. Sequences were obtained from ileal tissue. Receptors originate from an adult with Crohn's disease. Both conserved end residues are part of each CDR3. A D gene is named only where the DNA matches it firmly. Clone size is not always given. Where it is, it says once, few, many or a class for expanded clones.

CDR3 protein: CASSGQPFSGNTIYF
CDR3 DNA: TGTGCCAGCAGCGGACAGCCCTTTTCTGGAAACACCATATATTTT
D gene: -
V gene: TRBV7-2
J gene: TRBJ1-3
clone size: -

CDR3 protein: CASSALGGSYGYTF
CDR3 DNA: TGTGCCAGCAGCGCCCTCGGGGGGAGCTATGGCTACACCTTC
D gene: -
V gene: TRBV9
J gene: TRBJ1-2
clone size: -

CDR3 protein: CASSLGGGFNYGYTF
CDR3 DNA: TGTGCCAGCTCACTTGGAGGAGGATTTAACTATGGCTACACCTTC
D gene: -
V gene: TRBV18
J gene: TRBJ1-2
clone size: once

CDR3 protein: CASSFDRGLNGYTF
CDR3 DNA: TGTGCCAGCAGCTTTGACAGGGGGCTGAATGGCTACACCTTC
D gene: TRBD1
V gene: TRBV7-9
J gene: TRBJ1-2
clone size: -

CDR3 protein: CASSARQGTYEQYF
CDR3 DNA: TGTGCCAGCAGCGCAAGACAGGGTACCTACGAGCAGTACTTC
D gene: TRBD1
V gene: TRBV7-9
J gene: TRBJ2-7
clone size: -

CDR3 protein: CASSPIPEYGYTF
CDR3 DNA: TGTGCCAGCAGCCCTATCCCGGAATATGGCTACACCTTC
D gene: -
V gene: TRBV5-4
J gene: TRBJ1-2
clone size: -

CDR3 protein: CASSRSDQGANAAFF
CDR3 DNA: TGTGCCAGTAGTAGGTCGGACCAGGGGGCGAATGCGGCTTTCTTT
D gene: TRBD1
V gene: TRBV19
J gene: TRBJ1-1
clone size: few

CDR3 protein: CATSRPLGQGDSGNTIYF
CDR3 DNA: TGTGCCACCAGCAGACCCCTAGGACAGGGCGACTCTGGAAACACCATATATTTT
D gene: TRBD1
V gene: TRBV15
J gene: TRBJ1-3
clone size: -

CDR3 protein: CASREGNSYNEQFF
CDR3 DNA: TGTGCCAGCAGGGAAGGGAACTCCTACAATGAGCAGTTCTTC
D gene: -
V gene: TRBV2
J gene: TRBJ2-1
clone size: -

CDR3 protein: CASSLGGTSGGSSYNEQFF
CDR3 DNA: TGTGCCAGCAGCCTAGGAGGTACTAGCGGGGGAAGCTCCTACAATGAGCAGTTCTTC
D gene: TRBD2
V gene: TRBV11-3
J gene: TRBJ2-1
clone size: few

CDR3 protein: CASSVIENTEAFF
CDR3 DNA: TGTGCCAGCAGCGTTATAGAGAACACTGAAGCTTTCTTT
D gene: -
V gene: TRBV9
J gene: TRBJ1-1
clone size: -

CDR3 protein: CASSLSQGARGNEQFF
CDR3 DNA: TGTGCCAGCAGTTTATCACAGGGGGCGAGAGGCAATGAGCAGTTCTTC
D gene: TRBD1
V gene: TRBV27
J gene: TRBJ2-1
clone size: few

CDR3 protein: CASHPGSGDGYTF
CDR3 DNA: TGTGCCAGCCACCCGGGAAGTGGTGATGGCTACACCTTC
D gene: -
V gene: TRBV9
J gene: TRBJ1-2
clone size: -

CDR3 protein: CASKQGVSSNQPQHF
CDR3 DNA: TGTGCCAGCAAGCAGGGGGTGTCGAGCAATCAGCCCCAGCATTTT
D gene: TRBD1
V gene: TRBV6-5
J gene: TRBJ1-5
clone size: -

CDR3 protein: CASSPLDRGQPQHF
CDR3 DNA: TGTGCCAGCAGTCCTCTCGACAGGGGTCAGCCCCAGCATTTT
D gene: TRBD1
V gene: TRBV6-6
J gene: TRBJ1-5
clone size: -

CDR3 protein: CASRTGTDYGYTF
CDR3 DNA: TGTGCCAGCAGAACCGGGACCGACTATGGCTACACCTTC
D gene: -
V gene: TRBV2
J gene: TRBJ1-2
clone size: -

CDR3 protein: CASSVGASGTDTQYF
CDR3 DNA: TGTGCCAGCAGCGTAGGTGCTAGCGGCACAGATACGCAGTATTTT
D gene: -
V gene: TRBV9
J gene: TRBJ2-3
clone size: few

CDR3 protein: CASSPRSGGTDTQYF
CDR3 DNA: TGCGCCAGCAGCCCCCGGTCAGGGGGCACAGATACGCAGTATTTT
D gene: -
V gene: TRBV5-1
J gene: TRBJ2-3
clone size: -

CDR3 protein: CASSSGLVGNEQFF
CDR3 DNA: TGCGCCAGCAGCTCCGGGTTAGTTGGCAATGAGCAGTTCTTC
D gene: -
V gene: TRBV5-1
J gene: TRBJ2-1
clone size: -

CDR3 protein: CASSLEETGSLGYTF
CDR3 DNA: TGTGCCAGCAGCTTAGAGGAGACAGGGTCGTTAGGCTACACCTTC
D gene: TRBD1
V gene: TRBV7-6
J gene: TRBJ1-2
clone size: large

CDR3 protein: CASMGGLNTEAFF
CDR3 DNA: TGTGCCAGCATGGGGGGCTTGAACACTGAAGCTTTCTTT
D gene: -
V gene: TRBV2
J gene: TRBJ1-1
clone size: -

CDR3 protein: CASSLGWNEQFF
CDR3 DNA: TGTGCCAGCAGCTTAGGCTGGAATGAGCAGTTCTTC
D gene: -
V gene: TRBV11-3
J gene: TRBJ2-1
clone size: few

CDR3 protein: CSVIWTGDSPLHF
CDR3 DNA: TGCAGCGTGATCTGGACAGGGGATTCACCCCTCCACTTT
D gene: TRBD1
V gene: TRBV29-1
J gene: TRBJ1-6
clone size: -

CDR3 protein: CASSRGLATDTQYF
CDR3 DNA: TGTGCCAGCAGCCGGGGACTAGCTACAGATACGCAGTATTTT
D gene: TRBD2
V gene: TRBV11-2
J gene: TRBJ2-3
clone size: once

CDR3 protein: CASSQVRQAEQYF
CDR3 DNA: TGTGCCAGCAGCCAGGTGCGGCAAGCGGAGCAGTACTTC
D gene: -
V gene: TRBV14
J gene: TRBJ2-7
clone size: -

CDR3 protein: CASSSPFTGELFF
CDR3 DNA: TGTGCCAGCAGCTCTCCGTTCACCGGGGAGCTGTTTTTT
D gene: -
V gene: TRBV11-3
J gene: TRBJ2-2
clone size: -

CDR3 protein: CASRALADLWNEQFF
CDR3 DNA: TGTGCCAGCAGGGCTCTAGCGGACCTCTGGAATGAGCAGTTCTTC
D gene: TRBD2
V gene: TRBV5-8
J gene: TRBJ2-1
clone size: -

CDR3 protein: CASSFSTGGRNTEAFF
CDR3 DNA: TGTGCCAGCAGCTTTTCGACAGGGGGAAGGAACACTGAAGCTTTCTTT
D gene: TRBD1
V gene: TRBV11-2
J gene: TRBJ1-1
clone size: -

CDR3 protein: CASSLSGIEKLFF
CDR3 DNA: TGTGCCAGCAGTTTGTCAGGTATTGAAAAACTGTTTTTT
D gene: -
V gene: TRBV27
J gene: TRBJ1-4
clone size: -

CDR3 protein: CASSQRGSYNEQFF
CDR3 DNA: TGCGCCAGCAGCCAACGTGGCTCCTACAATGAGCAGTTCTTC
D gene: -
V gene: TRBV4-1
J gene: TRBJ2-1
clone size: -

CDR3 protein: CASSLAGTNTGELFF
CDR3 DNA: TGTGCCAGCAGCTTGGCCGGGACCAACACCGGGGAGCTGTTTTTT
D gene: -
V gene: TRBV5-4
J gene: TRBJ2-2
clone size: -

CDR3 protein: CASSFGGGTEAFF
CDR3 DNA: TGTGCCAGCAGTTTCGGGGGGGGCACTGAAGCTTTCTTT
D gene: -
V gene: TRBV27
J gene: TRBJ1-1
clone size: large

CDR3 protein: CASRSSQAKNIQYF
CDR3 DNA: TGTGCCAGCCGCTCTAGTCAAGCCAAAAACATTCAGTACTTC
D gene: -
V gene: TRBV5-6
J gene: TRBJ2-4
clone size: -

CDR3 protein: CASSYGENTGELFF
CDR3 DNA: TGTGCCAGCAGTTACGGGGAGAACACCGGGGAGCTGTTTTTT
D gene: -
V gene: TRBV6-6
J gene: TRBJ2-2
clone size: -

CDR3 protein: CASSFPVRSTANTGELFF
CDR3 DNA: TGTGCCAGCAGTTTTCCAGTGAGGTCAACGGCGAACACCGGGGAGCTGTTTTTT
D gene: -
V gene: TRBV28
J gene: TRBJ2-2
clone size: -

CDR3 protein: CASSLTVTSGGTYEQYF
CDR3 DNA: TGTGCCAGCAGCCTAACGGTGACTAGCGGGGGGACCTACGAGCAGTACTTC
D gene: TRBD2
V gene: TRBV7-9
J gene: TRBJ2-7
clone size: -

CDR3 protein: CASSEVQIEDVDTGELFF
CDR3 DNA: TGTGCCAGCAGTGAAGTACAGATAGAAGACGTCGACACCGGGGAGCTGTTTTTT
D gene: -
V gene: TRBV6-1
J gene: TRBJ2-2
clone size: -

CDR3 protein: CASQPLASGANVLTF
CDR3 DNA: TGCGCCAGCCAGCCATTGGCCTCTGGGGCCAACGTCCTGACTTTC
D gene: -
V gene: TRBV5-1
J gene: TRBJ2-6
clone size: -

CDR3 protein: CASSAGKGNTEAFF
CDR3 DNA: TGTGCCAGCAGTGCCGGAAAGGGAAACACTGAAGCTTTCTTT
D gene: -
V gene: TRBV6-1
J gene: TRBJ1-1
clone size: -

CDR3 protein: CASSYGSGILGGYTF
CDR3 DNA: TGTGCCAGCAGTTACGGGTCAGGGATATTGGGTGGCTACACCTTC
D gene: -
V gene: TRBV6-5
J gene: TRBJ1-2
clone size: -

CDR3 protein: CASSAHDRAGYGYTF
CDR3 DNA: TGTGCCAGCAGCGCTCACGACAGGGCCGGGTATGGCTACACCTTC
D gene: TRBD1
V gene: TRBV9
J gene: TRBJ1-2
clone size: -

CDR3 protein: CSARNLDTQYF
CDR3 DNA: TGCAGTGCCCGCAATTTGGATACGCAGTATTTT
D gene: -
V gene: TRBV20-1
J gene: TRBJ2-3
clone size: -

CDR3 protein: CASSFRTSGGEETQYF
CDR3 DNA: TGTGCCAGCAGTTTCCGGACTAGCGGGGGAGAAGAGACCCAGTACTTC
D gene: TRBD2
V gene: TRBV6-6
J gene: TRBJ2-5
clone size: -

CDR3 protein: CASSPGVEETQYF
CDR3 DNA: TGCGCCAGCAGCCCAGGGGTCGAAGAGACCCAGTACTTC
D gene: -
V gene: TRBV4-3
J gene: TRBJ2-5
clone size: -

CDR3 protein: CASAPTPRGNEQYF
CDR3 DNA: TGTGCCAGCGCCCCCACCCCCCGCGGTAACGAGCAGTACTTC
D gene: -
V gene: TRBV6-5
J gene: TRBJ2-7
clone size: -

CDR3 protein: CASSLDGGAVYNEQFF
CDR3 DNA: TGTGCCAGCAGCTTAGATGGAGGGGCCGTCTACAATGAGCAGTTCTTC
D gene: -
V gene: TRBV7-2
J gene: TRBJ2-1
clone size: few

CDR3 protein: CASSPPGLAGVNEQFF
CDR3 DNA: TGTGCCAGCTCACCACCCGGACTAGCGGGAGTTAATGAGCAGTTCTTC
D gene: TRBD2
V gene: TRBV18
J gene: TRBJ2-1
clone size: -

CDR3 protein: CASSLEGIYGYTF
CDR3 DNA: TGTGCCAGCAGCTTGGAGGGTATATACGGCTACACCTTC
D gene: -
V gene: TRBV5-5
J gene: TRBJ1-2
clone size: -

CDR3 protein: CAWSVRGNEQYF
CDR3 DNA: TGTGCCTGGAGTGTACGAGGGAACGAGCAGTACTTC
D gene: -
V gene: TRBV30
J gene: TRBJ2-7
clone size: -

CDR3 protein: CASSPGQGAREQYF
CDR3 DNA: TGTGCCAGCTCACCGGGACAGGGGGCCCGCGAGCAGTACTTC
D gene: TRBD1
V gene: TRBV18
J gene: TRBJ2-7
clone size: -

CDR3 protein: CASSPRGTGNPLMNTEAFF
CDR3 DNA: TGTGCCAGCAGTCCCAGGGGGACAGGGAACCCTTTAATGAACACTGAAGCTTTCTTT
D gene: TRBD1
V gene: TRBV27
J gene: TRBJ1-1
clone size: few

CDR3 protein: CASSNSGTSVYNEQFF
CDR3 DNA: TGTGCCAGTAGTAATTCGGGGACTAGCGTCTACAATGAGCAGTTCTTC
D gene: TRBD2
V gene: TRBV19
J gene: TRBJ2-1
clone size: -

CDR3 protein: CASSLTRQPSNEQYF
CDR3 DNA: TGTGCCAGCAGCTTAACCCGGCAACCCTCTAACGAGCAGTACTTC
D gene: -
V gene: TRBV7-6
J gene: TRBJ2-7
clone size: -

CDR3 protein: CASSFSGGSTDTQYF
CDR3 DNA: TGTGCCAGCAGCTTTTCGGGCGGAAGCACAGATACGCAGTATTTT
D gene: -
V gene: TRBV5-8
J gene: TRBJ2-3
clone size: once

CDR3 protein: CASSSGTSGEAGANVLTF
CDR3 DNA: TGTGCCAGCAGCTCCGGGACTAGCGGGGAGGCTGGGGCCAACGTCCTGACTTTC
D gene: TRBD2
V gene: TRBV7-3
J gene: TRBJ2-6
clone size: -

CDR3 protein: CASSLGQQEYF
CDR3 DNA: TGTGCCAGCAGCTTGGGACAACAGGAGTACTTC
D gene: -
V gene: TRBV7-9
J gene: TRBJ2-7
clone size: -

CDR3 protein: CASSQQGSSYNEQFF
CDR3 DNA: TGTGCCAGTAGTCAACAGGGGAGCTCCTACAATGAGCAGTTCTTC
D gene: TRBD1
V gene: TRBV19
J gene: TRBJ2-1
clone size: -

CDR3 protein: CASSSSGPSYNEQFF
CDR3 DNA: TGTGCCAGCAGTTCTAGCGGGCCCTCCTACAATGAGCAGTTCTTC
D gene: TRBD2
V gene: TRBV28
J gene: TRBJ2-1
clone size: once

CDR3 protein: CASSETGTPYGYTF
CDR3 DNA: TGTGCCAGCAGCGAGACCGGGACACCGTATGGCTACACCTTC
D gene: -
V gene: TRBV5-4
J gene: TRBJ1-2
clone size: once

CDR3 protein: CASSIQGQNTEAFF
CDR3 DNA: TGTGCCAGCTCAATACAGGGCCAGAACACTGAAGCTTTCTTT
D gene: -
V gene: TRBV18
J gene: TRBJ1-1
clone size: -